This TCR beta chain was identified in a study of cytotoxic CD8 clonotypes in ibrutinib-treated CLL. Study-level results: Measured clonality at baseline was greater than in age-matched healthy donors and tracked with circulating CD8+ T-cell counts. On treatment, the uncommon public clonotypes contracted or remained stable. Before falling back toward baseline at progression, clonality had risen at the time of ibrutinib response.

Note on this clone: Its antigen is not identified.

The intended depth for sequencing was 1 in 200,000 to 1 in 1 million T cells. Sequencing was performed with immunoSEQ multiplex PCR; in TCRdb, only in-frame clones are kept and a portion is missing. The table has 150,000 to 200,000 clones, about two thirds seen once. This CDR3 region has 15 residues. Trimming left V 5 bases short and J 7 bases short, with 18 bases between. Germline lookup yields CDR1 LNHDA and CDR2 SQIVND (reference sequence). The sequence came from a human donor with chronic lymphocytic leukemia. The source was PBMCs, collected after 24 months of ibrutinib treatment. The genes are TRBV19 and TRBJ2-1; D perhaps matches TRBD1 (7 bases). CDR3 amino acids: CASSVIDRDLNEQFF. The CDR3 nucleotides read TGTGCCAGTAGTGTGATAGACAGGGACTTGAATGAGCAGTTCTTC.